The 26 T cell receptor beta chains presented below share a single source sample, sequenced in a study of patients and donors after allogeneic stem cell transplantation. TCRdb re-derived calls from the RT-PCR reads in MiXCR, one entry per CDR3 protein. The top ten hold roughly 6% of the sample, which has some 880,000 distinct CDR3 sequences, approximately 18% seen once. The sample was blood, either unsorted or a sorted T cell fraction (not recorded which). The receptor set was obtained from a human donor who was either an allogeneic HSCT recipient or a stem cell or donor lymphocyte infusion donor (not recorded which). It is not recorded whose cells these are; they may come from a transplant donor.

This clonotype was observed a few times. The CDR3 DNA sequence: TGTGCCAGCAGCCAAGATGGTCGGGGTGGAAACACCATATATTTT. The encoded protein is CASSQDGRGGNTIYF. V usage is TRBV3-1 and J usage is TRBJ1-3; D unresolved. CDR3 length: 15 residues. Germline CDR1 is LGHDT and CDR2 is YNNKEL (reference sequence). Trimming removed 0 bases at V and 3 bases at J, with 9 bases between.

A few counts support this clonotype. The genes are TRBV5-6 and TRBJ1-2; D may be TRBD1 (5 bases). Germline CDR1 SGHDT, CDR2 YYEEEE. There are 14 residues in the CDR3. Trimming pared 6 bases from V and 0 bases from J, leaving 12 bases between. The CDR3 protein is CASTLWGANYGYTF. The CDR3 DNA reads TGTGCCAGCACCCTATGGGGGGCTAACTATGGCTACACCTTC.

V gene TRBV24-1 combines with J gene TRBJ2-1; D is undetermined. Between the trimmed V and J ends, which lost 2 bases and 9 bases, there was a span of 13 bases. This CDR3 is 14 amino acids long. Germline V gene lookup returns CDR1 KGHDR and CDR2 SFDVKD. The CDR3 sequence is CATSDWGSGAEQFF. CDR3 nucleotide sequence: TGTGCCACCAGTGATTGGGGATCCGGCGCTGAGCAGTTCTTC.

A single count supports this clonotype. The rearrangement links TRBV30 to TRBJ2-1; D may be TRBD1 (5 bases). Germline-derived CDR1 and CDR2 are GTSNPN and SVGIG (reference sequence). V dropped 2 bases and J dropped 8 bases, with 16 bases sitting between them. The CDR3 runs to 14 residues. The CDR3 region has the DNA TGTGCCTGGAGTACCATTAAGGGGTTCCATGAGCAGTTCTTC. Translating gives CAWSTIKGFHEQFF.

This clonotype was seen a few times. V gene TRBV10-3 combines with J gene TRBJ2-3; TRBD2 agrees at 10 bases. V lost 11 bases and J lost 5; bases outside the gene matches: 7. In germline, CDR1 is ENHRY, CDR2 SYGVKD. The CDR3 runs to 13 residues. In DNA form, the CDR3 reads TGTGCCGTAACAGCGGGAGGGCAAGATACGCAGTATTTT. It encodes CAVTAGGQDTQYF.

In this sample, this clonotype turned up a few times. The chain couples TRBV5-1 to TRBJ2-2, with 11 bases matching TRBD2. The CDR3 is made up of 17 amino acids. Germline CDR1 SGHRS, CDR2 YFSETQ. J gave up 1 base and V 3 bases, and 5 bases lay outside the gene matches. The CDR3 DNA is TGCGCCAGCAGCTCCGGGACTAGCGGATTGAACACCGGGGAGCTGTTTTTT. Its translation: CASSSGTSGLNTGELFF.

This clonotype was counted ten times or more. The gene calls are TRBV4-1 and TRBJ2-7; D is unresolved. The CDR3 is made up of 13 amino acids. Germline V gene lookup returns CDR1 MGHRA and CDR2 YSYEKL. V gave up 1 base and J gave up 3 bases, with 7 bases separating them. CDR3 sequence: CASSQGGVYEQYF. CDR3 bases: TGCGCCAGCAGCCAAGGGGGTGTCTACGAGCAGTACTTC.

The V and J genes are TRBV5-1 and TRBJ2-3; 9 bases line up with TRBD2. This CDR3 is 15 amino acids long. Trimming cost V 3 bases and J 6 bases; bases outside gene matches: 8. CDR1 and CDR2 from the germline V gene are SGHRS and YFSETQ. CDR3 in DNA: TGCGCCAGCAGCTCGGGACTAGCCCTGCGGGATACGCAGTATTTT. This sequence encodes CASSSGLALRDTQYF.

The chain employs TRBV27 and TRBJ2-5; 10 positions agree with TRBD1. Germline V lookup: CDR1 MNHEY, CDR2 SMNVEV (reference sequence). The CDR3 spans 16 residues. Trimming cost V 8 bases and J 5 bases; bases outside gene matches: 14. As DNA, the CDR3 is TGTGCCAGCTCTCCCCGATTTCCGGGACAGGGGGAGACCCAGTACTTC. Translated, it gives CASSPRFPGQGETQYF.

In its sample, this clonotype was seen a few times. V is TRBV10-3 and J is TRBJ2-5; perhaps TRBD2 as D (6 bases). The length of the CDR3 is 13 residues. Between the trimmed V and J ends, which lost 5 bases and 1 base, there was a span of 8 bases. The V gene's germline CDR1 is ENHRY and CDR2 SYGVKD. The CDR3 region has the DNA TGTGCCATCAGTCCGGGGGTCCAAGAGACCCAGTACTTC. Translated: CAISPGVQETQYF.

This clonotype showed up just a few times. The rearrangement links TRBV20-1 to TRBJ2-3; 8 nucleotides align to TRBD2. The CDR3 length is 15 residues. In germline, CDR1 is DFQATT, CDR2 SNEGSKA (reference sequence). With V trimmed by 7 bases and J by 1 base, 10 bases remained unmatched. The DNA for the CDR3 is TGCAGTGGTAATCCCCCAGCGGGGGGCACAGATACGCAGTATTTT. This codes for CSGNPPAGGTDTQYF.

This sequence joins TRBV14 and TRBJ2-1; D gene ambiguous. The germline CDR1 and CDR2 sequences are SGHDN and FVKESK. CDR3 length equals 15 residues. Trimming took off 2 bases at V and 5 bases at J, with 13 bases between the two ends. CDR3 amino acids: CASSQLGLPNNEQFF. CDR3 sequence (DNA): TGTGCCAGCAGCCAATTGGGCCTACCTAACAATGAGCAGTTCTTC.

The chain recombines TRBV20-1 with TRBJ2-2; D remains unclear. The ends were cut back, 0 bases at V and 0 bases at J, with 11 bases in the middle. Germline lookup yields CDR1 DFQATT and CDR2 SNEGSKA (reference sequence). The CDR3 contains 16 residues. CDR3 residues: CSARDSRTANTGELFF. In DNA, the CDR3 is TGCAGTGCTAGAGATAGTAGGACCGCGAACACCGGGGAGCTGTTTTTT.

In this sample, this clonotype turned up a few times. The chain employs TRBV18 and TRBJ1-3; no firm D call. V was trimmed by 3 bases and J by 0 bases, leaving 9 bases between them. CDR1 KGHSH and CDR2 LQKENI come from the germline V gene. This CDR3 region has 15 residues. The CDR3 nucleotides read TGTGCCAGCTCACCTCAACAGAGCTCTGGAAACACCATATATTTT. It is translated as CASSPQQSSGNTIYF.

The chain couples TRBV3-1 to TRBJ2-1, with D unclear. This CDR3 has 12 amino acids. Germline CDR1 reads LGHDT; CDR2 reads YNNKEL (reference sequence). The ends were cut back, 0 bases at V and 6 bases at J, with 3 bases in the middle. The CDR3 DNA follows: TGTGCCAGCAGCCAAGACCCCAATGAGCAGTTCTTC. Translated: CASSQDPNEQFF.

V usage is TRBV12-3 or TRBV12-4 and J usage is TRBJ2-1; D is possibly TRBD2 (5 bases). This CDR3 is 14 amino acids long. Between the trimmed V and J ends, which lost 7 bases and 10 bases, there was a span of 20 bases. In nucleotides, the CDR3 is TGTGCCAGCACCACCAGTTCACCGGGAAACGAGCAGTTCTTC. Protein: CASTTSSPGNEQFF.

The rearrangement joins TRBV7-9 to TRBJ2-5; perhaps TRBD2 as D (5 bases). In germline, CDR1 is SEHNR, CDR2 FQNEAQ (reference sequence). This CDR3 is built from 15 residues. The V gene lost 2 bases and the J gene lost 5 bases, with 15 bases spanning the gap. CDR3 bases: TGTGCCAGCAGCTTACGGTCCCGGGGTGGGGAGACCCAGTACTTC. Amino acid sequence: CASSLRSRGGETQYF.

This clonotype was seen only a few times. This chain's CDR3 is CSARGLAGVPYNEQFF. CDR3 nucleotides: TGCAGTGCTAGAGGCCTAGCGGGAGTCCCCTACAATGAGCAGTTCTTC. The gene calls are TRBV20-1 and TRBJ2-1; 10 bases agree with TRBD2. The V and J ends lost 1 base and 2 bases, in that order; junction bases with no gene match: 5. The CDR3 has 16 residues. Germline loops: CDR1 DFQATT, CDR2 SNEGSKA (reference sequence).

The chain recombines TRBV5-1 with TRBJ2-1; 7 bases align to TRBD2. CDR1 and CDR2 (germline): SGHRS, YFSETQ. V was clipped by 5 bases and J by 0 bases; unmatched bases: 5. CDR3 size: 15 residues. CDR3: CASRDRGGSYNEQFF. CDR3 DNA: TGCGCCAGCAGAGACCGCGGGGGCTCCTACAATGAGCAGTTCTTC.

A few counts support this clonotype. CDR3 sequence (DNA): TGTGCCAGCAGTGTGAGGGGGCCGCGCGGTGGTGGCTACACCTTC. Translating it yields CASSVRGPRGGGYTF. V is TRBV6-1 and J is TRBJ1-2, with 7 bases fitting TRBD1. This CDR3 has 15 residues. J gave up 7 bases and V 4 bases, and 12 bases lay outside the gene matches. The germline gives CDR1 MNHNS, CDR2 SASEGT.

This clonotype was counted only a few times. The chain carries TRBV29-1 and TRBJ2-2, with D unclear. This CDR3 contains 13 residues. V lost 2 bases, J lost 2 bases, and 6 bases lay in between. Germline V CDR1 and CDR2: SQVTM, ANQGSEA. In DNA form, the CDR3 reads TGCAGCGTTGAACAGACCAACACCGGGGAGCTGTTTTTT. The encoded protein is CSVEQTNTGELFF.

This clonotype was recorded a few times. The chain combines TRBV5-1 with TRBJ1-2, with D possibly being TRBD1 (5 bases). Germline V gene lookup returns CDR1 SGHRS and CDR2 YFSETQ. There are 14 residues in the CDR3. Trimming took off 1 base at V and 7 bases at J, with 14 bases between the two ends. CDR3 residues: CASSLIGGAGGYTF. The DNA for the CDR3 is TGCGCCAGCAGCTTGATCGGGGGAGCAGGTGGCTACACCTTC.

The CDR3 DNA is TGTGCCAGCAGTTACGCATCGTATGGCTACACCTTC. Translated: CASSYASYGYTF. The rearrangement joins TRBV6-2 or TRBV6-3 to TRBJ1-2; D call uncertain. Trimming removed 2 bases at V and 5 bases at J, with 6 bases between. CDR1 is MNHEY, CDR2 SVGEGT, per germline. This CDR3 is 12 amino acids long.

This chain connects TRBV5-1 to TRBJ2-7; TRBD1 matches at 9 bases. V trimming: 4 bases; J trimming: 3 bases; junction bases outside the gene matches: 8. CDR3 length equals 15 residues. CDR1 and CDR2 (germline): SGHRS, YFSETQ. The CDR3 protein is CASSPLDRGVYEQYF. CDR3 sequence (DNA): TGCGCCAGCAGCCCCTTGGACAGGGGCGTCTACGAGCAGTACTTC.

The chain combines TRBV12-3 or TRBV12-4 with TRBJ2-2, with D unresolved. The CDR3 totals 12 residues. V was shortened by 11 bases and J by 5 bases, with 12 bases between the two germline ends. The CDR3 sequence is CAVREGTGELFF. The CDR3 coding sequence is TGTGCCGTTAGGGAAGGTACCGGGGAGCTGTTTTTT.

This clonotype was picked up a small number of times. The V call is TRBV15, the J call TRBJ2-3; 9 bases match TRBD2. The V and J ends lost 4 bases and 0 bases, in that order; junction bases with no gene match: 17. The CDR3 loop spans 20 amino acids. Germline values: CDR1 LNHNV, CDR2 YYDKDF (reference sequence). The CDR3 loop is CATSTEWGLAGVVSTDTQYF. The CDR3 nucleotides read TGTGCCACCAGCACCGAATGGGGTTTAGCGGGAGTCGTTAGCACAGATACGCAGTATTTT.